The next 8 T cell receptor beta chains were all read from a single sample in a study of OX40 agonist ivuxolimab in advanced cancers. Assay: immunoSEQ multiplex PCR; the TCRdb copy retains only in-frame clones and omits some. This table has 65,000 to 95,000 clones, around 90% appearing once. The sequenced sample was CD4+ or CD8+ T cells sorted from blood, obtained in a trial of the OX40 agonist ivuxolimab. These receptors were collected from an adult with an advanced solid tumor such as melanoma, head and neck, liver or kidney cancer.

This rearrangement joins TRBV7-6 to TRBJ1-4; unclear D gene. Trimming shortened V by 1 base and J by 4 bases, and 7 bases separated the two germline ends. The V gene's germline CDR1 is SGHVS and CDR2 FNYEAQ. The length of the CDR3 is 14 residues. The CDR3 is CASSLGRVNEKLFF. CDR3 coding DNA: TGTGCCAGCAGCTTAGGCCGGGTTAATGAAAAACTGTTTTTT.

The chain is built from TRBV2 and TRBJ2-1; 7 bases are shared with TRBD2. The CDR3 is 14 residues long. Germline V gene lookup returns CDR1 SNHLY and CDR2 FYNNEI. Germline trimming cut 5 bases from V and 2 bases from J; bases unmatched to any gene: 3. As DNA, the CDR3 is TGTGCCAGCAGTCCAGGGACTACCTACAATGAGCAGTTCTTC. It translates to CASSPGTTYNEQFF. Drawing the rest from reference TRBV2 and TRBJ2-1, the complete variable domain is EPEVTQTPSHQVTQMGQEVILRCVPISNHLYFYWYRQILGQKVEFLVSFYNNEISEKSEIFDDQFSVERPDGSNFTLKIRSTKLEDSAMYFCASSPGTTYNEQFFGPGTRLTVL.

The table lists this clone with a count of one. CDR3: CASTLSPIYEQYF. In nucleotides, the CDR3 is TGTGCCAGCACTTTATCACCCATCTACGAGCAGTACTTC. The J gene is TRBJ2-7, the V gene TRBV6-6; no reliable D call. CDR1 and CDR2 (germline): MNHNY, SVGAGI (reference sequence). V lost 7 bases to trimming and J lost 3 bases, with 13 bases between them. The CDR3 contains 13 residues.

J is TRBJ2-6 and V is TRBV25-1; D remains unclear. Trimming removed 5 bases at V and 2 bases at J, with 4 bases between. In germline, CDR1 is MGHDK, CDR2 SYGVNS. This CDR3 is built from 13 residues. CDR3 nucleotides: TGTGCCAGCAGTCCAGCTGGGGCCAACGTCCTGACTTTC. Protein: CASSPAGANVLTF.

The chain employs TRBV6-4 and TRBJ2-5; TRBD1 matches at 9 bases. V lost 7 bases to trimming and J lost 1 base; unmatched junction nucleotides: 1. CDR1 is MRHNA and CDR2 is SNTAGT in the germline V gene. The CDR3 is 13 amino acids. CDR3 protein: CASKDRGQETQYF. CDR3 coding DNA: TGTGCCAGCAAGGACAGGGGCCAAGAGACCCAGTACTTC.

This clone has more than one count but fewer than ten. This CDR3 reads CASSQDVAGLSNQPQHF. The CDR3, as DNA: TGCGCCAGCAGCCAAGATGTCGCAGGCCTTAGCAATCAGCCCCAGCATTTT. V gene TRBV4-1 combines with J gene TRBJ1-5; D unresolved. The germline V gene has CDR1 MGHRA and CDR2 YSYEKL. This CDR3 comprises 17 residues. The V end was cut by 0 bases, the J end by 0 bases, with 12 bases between.

This sequence joins TRBV5-1 and TRBJ2-2, with D possibly being TRBD1 (7 bases). Germline V gives CDR1 SGHRS, CDR2 YFSETQ. CDR3 length equals 14 residues. Trimming took off 7 bases at V and 2 bases at J, with 12 bases between the two ends. This CDR3 is CASLQGGNTGELFF. CDR3 nucleotides: TGCGCCAGCCTCCAGGGGGGCAACACCGGGGAGCTGTTTTTT.

The table lists this clone with a few counts. The chain uses TRBV29-1 and TRBJ1-4; D not certain. Trimming cost V 3 bases and J 5 bases, with 7 bases left between them. Germline V gene data show CDR1 as SQVTM and CDR2 as ANQGSEA. There are 12 residues in the CDR3. CDR3 amino acids: CSVDVGNEKLFF. In DNA form, the CDR3 reads TGCAGCGTTGACGTCGGGAATGAAAAACTGTTTTTT.